This T cell receptor (beta chain) comes out of a study of radiation and T cells in renal cell carcinoma. Study-level background: Nephrectomy followed 15 Gy stereotactic body radiation by 4 weeks. Findings and limits, study-wide: In blood, top tumor clones expanded by 2 weeks, shrinking by 4.

Assay: immunoSEQ multiplex PCR; the TCRdb copy retains only in-frame clones and omits some. The sample lists 70,000 or so clones, over 80% occurring once. Regarding time point: blood 2 weeks post-SBRT. Treatment in this sample: 15 Gy SBRT to primary tumor, nephrectomy 4 weeks later. Clear cell pathology was present in this patient's renal cell carcinoma. As for this clone: Its target is unknown.

The CDR3 totals 15 residues. V lost 4 bases and J 2 bases, leaving 15 bases between the germline ends. Per the germline V gene, CDR1 is MGHRA and CDR2 is YSYEKL. This specimen consisted of blood, obtained from a patient whose treatment included radiotherapy and nephrectomy. This sequence joins TRBV4-1 and TRBJ2-7, with a tentative D call TRBD1 (6 bases). This clonotype originated in a man in his sixties with renal cell carcinoma. In DNA form, the CDR3 reads TGCGCCAGCAGCCCCAACAGGGCTTTTACCTACGAGCAGTACTTC. Translated, it gives CASSPNRAFTYEQYF.